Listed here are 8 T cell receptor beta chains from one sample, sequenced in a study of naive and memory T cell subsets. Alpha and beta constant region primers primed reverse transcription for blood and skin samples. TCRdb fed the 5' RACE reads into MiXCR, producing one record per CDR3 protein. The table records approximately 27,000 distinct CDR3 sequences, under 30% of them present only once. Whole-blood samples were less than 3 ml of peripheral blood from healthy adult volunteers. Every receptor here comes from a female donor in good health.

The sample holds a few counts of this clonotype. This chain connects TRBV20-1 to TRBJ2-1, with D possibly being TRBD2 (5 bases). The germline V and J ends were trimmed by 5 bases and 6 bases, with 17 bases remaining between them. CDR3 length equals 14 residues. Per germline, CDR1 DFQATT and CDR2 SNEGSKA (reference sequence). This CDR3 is CSARPGNAGNEQFF. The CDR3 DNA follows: TGCAGTGCTCGTCCCGGGAACGCCGGCAATGAGCAGTTCTTC.

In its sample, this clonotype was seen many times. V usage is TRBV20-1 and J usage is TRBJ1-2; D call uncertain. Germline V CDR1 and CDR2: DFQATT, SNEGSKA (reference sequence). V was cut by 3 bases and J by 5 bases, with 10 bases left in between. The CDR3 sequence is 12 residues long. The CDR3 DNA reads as TGCAGTGCTAGGATCGGAGCGTATGGCTACACCTTC. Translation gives CSARIGAYGYTF.

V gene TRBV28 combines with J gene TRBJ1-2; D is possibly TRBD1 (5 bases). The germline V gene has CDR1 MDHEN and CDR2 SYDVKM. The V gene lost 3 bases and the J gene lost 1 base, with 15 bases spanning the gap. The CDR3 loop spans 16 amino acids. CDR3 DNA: TGTGCCAGCAGTTTCCCTCACGGGACGGATAACTATGGCTACACCTTC. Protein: CASSFPHGTDNYGYTF.

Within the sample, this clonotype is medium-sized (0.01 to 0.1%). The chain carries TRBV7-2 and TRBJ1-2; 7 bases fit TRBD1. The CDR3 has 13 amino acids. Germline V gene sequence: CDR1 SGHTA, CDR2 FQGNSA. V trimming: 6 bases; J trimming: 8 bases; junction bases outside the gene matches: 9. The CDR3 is CASRSRTGMGYTF. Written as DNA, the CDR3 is TGTGCCAGCAGGTCCCGGACAGGAATGGGCTACACCTTC.

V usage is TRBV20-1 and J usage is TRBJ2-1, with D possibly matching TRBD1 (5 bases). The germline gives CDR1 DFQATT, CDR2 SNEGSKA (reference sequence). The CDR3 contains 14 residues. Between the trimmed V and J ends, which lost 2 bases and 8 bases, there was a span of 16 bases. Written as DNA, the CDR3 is TGCAGTGCTAGACCTATCCAGGGTTTTGATGAGCAGTTCTTC. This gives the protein CSARPIQGFDEQFF.

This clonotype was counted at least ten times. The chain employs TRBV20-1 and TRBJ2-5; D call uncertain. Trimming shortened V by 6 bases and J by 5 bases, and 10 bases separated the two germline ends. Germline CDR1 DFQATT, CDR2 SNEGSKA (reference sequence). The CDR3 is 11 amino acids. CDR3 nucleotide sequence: TGCAGTGCCCCAGGTGTGGAGACCCAGTACTTC. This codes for CSAPGVETQYF.

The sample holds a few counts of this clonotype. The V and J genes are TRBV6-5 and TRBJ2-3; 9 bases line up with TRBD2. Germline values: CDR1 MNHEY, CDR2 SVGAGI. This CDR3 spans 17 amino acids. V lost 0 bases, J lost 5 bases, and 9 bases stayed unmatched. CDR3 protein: CASSYSSSGGSRDTQYF. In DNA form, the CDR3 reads TGTGCCAGCAGTTACTCGAGTAGCGGGGGATCCAGAGATACGCAGTATTTT.

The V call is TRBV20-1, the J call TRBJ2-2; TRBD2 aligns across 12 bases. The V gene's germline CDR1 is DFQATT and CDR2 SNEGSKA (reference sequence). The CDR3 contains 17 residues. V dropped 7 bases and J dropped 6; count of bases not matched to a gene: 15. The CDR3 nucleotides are TGCAGTGTAGGAGGTCGGGCTAGCGGGAGGGATCCCGGGGAGCTGTTTTTT. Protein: CSVGGRASGRDPGELFF.